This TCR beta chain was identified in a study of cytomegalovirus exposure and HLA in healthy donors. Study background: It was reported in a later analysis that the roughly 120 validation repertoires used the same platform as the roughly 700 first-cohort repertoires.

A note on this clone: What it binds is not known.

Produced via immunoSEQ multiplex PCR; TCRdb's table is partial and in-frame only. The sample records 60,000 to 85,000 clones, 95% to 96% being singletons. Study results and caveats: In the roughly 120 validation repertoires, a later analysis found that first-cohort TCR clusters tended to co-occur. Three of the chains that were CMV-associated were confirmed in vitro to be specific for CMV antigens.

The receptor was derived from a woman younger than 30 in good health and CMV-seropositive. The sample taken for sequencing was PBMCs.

CDR3 sequence (DNA): TGCAGCGTTGAAGTTGACAGGGAGGATGAAAAACTGTTTTTT. Protein: CSVEVDREDEKLFF. The V and J genes are TRBV29-1 and TRBJ1-4; 7 nucleotides agree with TRBD1. This CDR3 is 14 amino acids long. Trimming removed 1 base from V and 6 bases from J; junction bases left unmatched: 5. The germline gives CDR1 SQVTM, CDR2 ANQGSEA.